The 5 T cell receptor beta chains listed next were all sequenced from one sample in a study of T cells in Graves' hyperthyroidism and ophthalmopathy. Amplification of TCR beta CDR3 regions used RNA as the template. A set of HTBI primers served as the primers for a first-round RT-PCR of the TCR CDR3. TCRdb processed the multiplex PCR reads anew with MiXCR; each CDR3 protein has one entry. The sample includes around 99,000 distinct CDR3 sequences, about 16% of them seen just once. Source material: blood. Every receptor here comes from a woman in her 50s with Graves' hyperthyroidism.

This clonotype appeared many times. The chain's CDR3 is CASSAGLASETQYF. The CDR3 DNA follows: TGTGCCAGCAGTGCGGGACTAGCTTCAGAGACCCAGTACTTC. The chain joins TRBV6-1 to TRBJ2-5, with 9 bases that match TRBD2. The germline gives CDR1 MNHNS, CDR2 SASEGT. Trimming removed 4 bases from V and 4 bases from J; junction bases left unmatched: 4. CDR3 length: 14 residues.

This clonotype has ten or more counts. The chain employs TRBV6-1 and TRBJ1-1; D is undetermined. V gave up 5 bases and J gave up 1 base, with 8 bases separating them. This CDR3 is 13 amino acids long. Germline V lookup: CDR1 MNHNS, CDR2 SASEGT. As DNA, the CDR3 is TGTGCCAGCAGTCTTCTGGGGAACACTGAAGCTTTCTTT. It is translated as CASSLLGNTEAFF.

Ten or more counts support this clonotype. The J gene is TRBJ1-3, the V gene TRBV27; D is possibly TRBD1 (5 bases). The ends were cut back, 2 bases at V and 2 bases at J, with 7 bases in the middle. The CDR3 loop spans 14 amino acids. Germline CDR1 is MNHEY and CDR2 is SMNVEV (reference sequence). CDR3 sequence reads: CASSLRGAGNTIYF. CDR3 nucleotides: TGTGCCAGCAGTTTAAGGGGCGCTGGAAACACCATATATTTT.

This clonotype was seen at least ten times. The rearrangement uses TRBV4-1 and TRBJ2-7; D is unresolved. Germline CDR1 and CDR2: MGHRA and YSYEKL. This CDR3 has 15 amino acids. V lost 0 bases, J lost 2 bases, and 11 bases lay in between. The CDR3 DNA follows: TGCGCCAGCAGCCAAGATCCCGCAGGCACCTACGAGCAGTACGTC. As protein: CASSQDPAGTYEQYV.

The V and J genes are TRBV5-1 and TRBJ1-1, with 8 bases aligning to TRBD1. CDR3 size: 14 residues. Germline CDR1 reads SGHRS; CDR2 reads YFSETQ. With 4 bases clipped from V and 5 bases from J, the junction kept 7 bases outside the gene matches. In DNA, the CDR3 is TGCGCCAGCAGCCCCAGGGGGCTGGGGACTGAAGCTTTCTTT. Protein sequence: CASSPRGLGTEAFF. The full variable domain, in which reference TRBV5-1 and TRBJ1-1 provide the parts outside the CDR3, is KAGVTQTPRYLIKTRGQQVTLSCSPISGHRSVSWYQQTPGQGLQFLFEYFSETQRNKGNFPGRFSGRQFSNSRSEMNVSTLELGDSALYLCASSPRGLGTEAFFGQGTRLTVV.